The rows below give T cell receptor beta chains drawn from one sample of a study of cytomegalovirus exposure and HLA in healthy donors. The table came from immunoSEQ multiplex PCR; TCRdb's copy has only in-frame clones and leaves some out. This table holds under 35,000 clones, about 60% found once. Material for sequencing was PBMCs. These receptors originate from a male donor in good health and CMV-seropositive. Each CDR3 is given without its conserved first and last residue. Fields, in order: V gene, CDR3 protein.

V: TRBV11-2; CDR3: ASSLPRQGTEAF
V: TRBV2; CDR3: ASSDHRATGELF
V: TRBV6-6; CDR3: ASSRVEDTQY
V: TRBV15; CDR3: ATSRDKGLYEQY
V: TRBV6-4; CDR3: ASSLPPPGKFTDTQY
V: TRBV7-2; CDR3: ASSRLAGEVSEQY
V: TRBV7-8; CDR3: ASSLLRDYSGEQF
V: TRBV19; CDR3: ASSIGKQGVYGYT
V: TRBV5-4; CDR3: ASSLDGSYEQY
V: TRBV29-1; CDR3: SVVGRTGFDTEAF
V: TRBV30; CDR3: AWNWGVEQY
V: TRBV2; CDR3: ASSESRGPTYEQY
V: TRBV11-2; CDR3: ASSLSGTVRNTEAF
V: TRBV9; CDR3: ASSVLAGNTGELF
V: TRBV5-1; CDR3: ASSLGPYGYT
V: TRBV5-1; CDR3: ASSFGQGTDTQY
V: TRBV4-2; CDR3: ASSYLGAQGAPTAPYGYT
V: TRBV6-1; CDR3: ASSSLQGSVETQY
V: TRBV6-1; CDR3: ASSQGSPPDTQH
V: TRBV5-1; CDR3: ASSSGGDTQY
V: TRBV9; CDR3: ASSAPPRGNEQY
V: TRBV7-3; CDR3: ASSLQTGSYEQY
V: TRBV15; CDR3: ATSRGGGRQNEKLF
V: TRBV6-1; CDR3: ASSVETVNTEAF
V: TRBV5-1; CDR3: ASSRDRAFEAF
V: TRBV28; CDR3: ASGGSGTLHINTQY